Shown below are 22 T cell receptor beta chains from a single sample sequenced in a study of CD8+CD57+ T cells in acquired aplastic anemia. Before being chosen for sequencing, patients had shown CD8+CD57+ cell expansion by flow cytometry. Genomic DNA provided the template from which TCR beta VDJ and CDR3 profiles were obtained. TCRdb recomputed calls from the reads with MiXCR, one row per CDR3 protein. Among 180,000 or so distinct CDR3 sequences listed, 63% were seen once. The sample was sorted CD4+, CD8+, or CD8+CD57+ T cells (not recorded which) from PBMCs. Receptors were obtained from a human donor with aplastic anemia.

The J gene is TRBJ1-5, the V gene TRBV7-9; TRBD1 agrees at 9 bases. The junction had 2 bases not matched to a gene; V was cut back by 1 base and J by 7 bases. This CDR3 has 14 amino acids. From germline, CDR1 is SEHNR and CDR2 FQNEAQ (reference sequence). In DNA, the CDR3 is TGTGCCAGCAGCTTAGACAGGGGGCCCCAGCCCCAGCATTTT. It is translated as CASSLDRGPQPQHF.

The CDR3 region is CAISETSGDTDTQYF. CDR3 in DNA: TGTGCCATCAGCGAGACTAGCGGGGACACAGATACGCAGTATTTT. The chain combines TRBV10-3 with TRBJ2-3; 11 bases line up with TRBD2. The CDR3 has 15 residues. Germline CDR1 ENHRY, CDR2 SYGVKD. V lost 6 bases and J lost 2; bases outside the gene matches: 4.

The chain carries TRBV12-3 or TRBV12-4 and TRBJ1-1; tentatively, D is TRBD1 (5 bases). V lost 5 bases, J lost 10 bases, and 17 bases lay in between. This CDR3 contains 13 residues. Here the CDR3 DNA reads TGTGCCAGCAGTGGAACGAGAGGGGTGGGAGCTTTCTTT. Amino acid sequence: CASSGTRGVGAFF.

The CDR3 DNA sequence: TGCGCCAGCAGCCAAGAAGGCCCCCAAGGGAGGACAAATACGCAGTATTTT. Its translation: CASSQEGPQGRTNTQYF. J is TRBJ2-3 and V is TRBV4-3; D possibly corresponds to TRBD2 (6 bases). CDR3 length: 17 amino acids. CDR1 LGHNA and CDR2 YSLEER come from the germline V gene. Between the trimmed V and J ends, which lost 0 bases and 7 bases, there was a span of 20 bases.

This clonotype was counted ten times or more. This sequence joins TRBV10-2 and TRBJ2-7; TRBD2 agrees at 9 bases. The CDR3 is 15 residues long. Germline loops: CDR1 WSHSY, CDR2 SAAADI. J was trimmed by 1 base and V by 6 bases; bases with no gene match: 7. The CDR3 region is CASSERLAESYEQYF. In DNA, the CDR3 is TGCGCCAGCAGCGAACGACTAGCGGAGTCCTACGAGCAGTACTTC.

The chain is built from TRBV19 and TRBJ2-1; TRBD2 is a possible D gene (6 bases). V lost 4 bases to trimming and J lost 0 bases, with 10 bases between them. Germline CDR1 reads LNHDA; CDR2 reads SQIVND (reference sequence). CDR3 length: 15 amino acids. The CDR3 loop is CASSNGLSSYNEQFF. For the CDR3, the DNA is TGTGCCAGTAGTAACGGACTAAGCTCCTACAATGAGCAGTTCTTC.

The chain couples TRBV15 to TRBJ2-7, with TRBD2 matching 7 bases. The V gene's germline CDR1 is LNHNV and CDR2 YYDKDF (reference sequence). The trim removed 6 bases at V and 0 bases at J, leaving 11 bases unmatched. The CDR3 has 16 residues. CDR3 bases: TGTGCCACCAGGTCCGTAGCCGGCGGGAGCTCCTACGAGCAGTACTTC. Amino acids: CATRSVAGGSSYEQYF.

There are a few counts of this clonotype. The genes are TRBV10-2 and TRBJ1-5, with D tentatively TRBD1 (5 bases). The CDR3 is made up of 15 amino acids. V shed 2 bases and J shed 3 bases, with 11 bases lying between them. Germline V gene lookup returns CDR1 WSHSY and CDR2 SAAADI. CDR3 region: CASSERAGNNQPQHF. Written as DNA, the CDR3 is TGCGCCAGCAGTGAGAGGGCAGGGAACAATCAGCCCCAGCATTTT.

This clonotype was counted a single time. The chain combines TRBV7-2 with TRBJ1-5; D is undetermined. CDR3 length equals 17 residues. V gave up 4 bases and J gave up 0 bases, with 16 bases separating them. CDR1 and CDR2 (germline): SGHTA, FQGNSA. The CDR3 here is CASSSGTMPYSNQPQHF. CDR3 bases: TGTGCCAGCAGCTCCGGCACCATGCCATATAGCAATCAGCCCCAGCATTTT.

V is TRBV2 and J is TRBJ2-7; D gene uncertain. This CDR3 contains 14 residues. Germline lookup yields CDR1 SNHLY and CDR2 FYNNEI. The V end was cut by 3 bases, the J end by 5 bases, with 14 bases between. The CDR3 here is CASSDGDWANEQYF. The DNA of the CDR3 is TGTGCCAGCAGTGACGGCGACTGGGCTAACGAGCAGTACTTC.

The sample holds many counts of this clonotype. The chain employs TRBV2 and TRBJ1-5; D unclear. Germline V lookup: CDR1 SNHLY, CDR2 FYNNEI. Between the trimmed V and J ends, which lost 0 bases and 3 bases, there was a span of 6 bases. The CDR3 runs 14 residues. CDR3 DNA sequence: TGTGCCAGCAGTGAAGCAAGGGCCAATCAGCCCCAGCATTTT. Translation: CASSEARANQPQHF.

The count of this clonotype is one. The chain employs TRBV14 and TRBJ2-2, with TRBD2 matching 8 bases. CDR1 is SGHDN and CDR2 is FVKESK in the germline V gene. With V trimmed by 1 base and J by 4 bases, 5 bases remained unmatched. The CDR3 contains 16 residues. The CDR3 region has the DNA TGTGCCAGCAGCCAAGGGGGACTAGGCGGCACCGGGGAGCTGTTTTTT. Protein: CASSQGGLGGTGELFF.

The chain has TRBV4-1 and TRBJ1-5, with 12 bases identical to TRBD1. Germline loops: CDR1 MGHRA, CDR2 YSYEKL. V dropped 4 bases and J dropped 6; count of bases not matched to a gene: 7. This CDR3 is built from 16 residues. Here the CDR3 reads CASSLKPGQGAQPQHF. The CDR3 DNA reads TGCGCCAGCAGCCTAAAACCGGGACAGGGGGCTCAGCCCCAGCATTTT.

The chain links TRBV10-3 to TRBJ1-3; tentative D call: TRBD1 (6 bases). The CDR3 sequence is 15 residues long. Germline lookup yields CDR1 ENHRY and CDR2 SYGVKD. With 7 bases removed from V and 6 bases from J, the gap between germline ends came to 19 bases. The CDR3 loop reads CAIKEDGGQLNTIYF. The CDR3 DNA sequence: TGTGCCATCAAGGAGGATGGGGGGCAATTAAACACCATATATTTT.

The V call is TRBV7-9, the J call TRBJ2-7; TRBD1 aligns across 11 bases. The V gene end was trimmed by 4 bases and the J gene end by 9 bases; junction bases not matched to a gene: 8. Germline-derived CDR1 and CDR2 are SEHNR and FQNEAQ (reference sequence). The CDR3 contains 14 residues. In nucleotides, the CDR3 is TGTGCCAGCAGCTGGACAGGGGGCGCAGTGGGGCAGTACTTC. Its protein product is CASSWTGGAVGQYF.

This chain links TRBV12-3 or TRBV12-4 with TRBJ2-1, with D unclear. V was cut by 3 bases and J by 6 bases, with 3 bases left in between. The CDR3 is made up of 11 amino acids. The CDR3 loop reads CASSFSNEQFF. CDR3 bases: TGTGCCAGCAGTTTCTCCAATGAGCAGTTCTTC.

At least ten counts were recorded for this clonotype. The CDR3 DNA reads as TGCGCCAGCAGCCAAGAATTCCTAGCGAGCTCCTACGAGCAGTACTTC. Amino acid sequence: CASSQEFLASSYEQYF. The gene calls are TRBV4-1 and TRBJ2-7; maybe TRBD2 (6 bases). Trimming cost V 0 bases and J 0 bases, with 12 bases left between them. CDR1 is MGHRA and CDR2 is YSYEKL in the germline V gene. The length of the CDR3 is 16 residues.

The chain's CDR3 is CASTGQILTEAFF. The CDR3 DNA reads TGTGCCAGCACCGGACAGATACTGACTGAAGCTTTCTTT. The chain has TRBV2 and TRBJ1-1; TRBD1 is a possible D gene (6 bases). This CDR3 comprises 13 residues. Germline V gene sequence: CDR1 SNHLY, CDR2 FYNNEI. Trimming took 7 bases from V and 5 from J, leaving 14 bases between them.

The chain combines TRBV5-1 with TRBJ1-5, with D uncertain. Germline CDR1 and CDR2: SGHRS and YFSETQ. The CDR3 has 15 residues. Trimming cost V 0 bases and J 5 bases, with 12 bases left between them. The CDR3 sequence: CASSLGVGSDQPQHF. CDR3 DNA sequence: TGCGCCAGCAGCTTGGGGGTGGGATCCGATCAGCCCCAGCATTTT.

This clonotype occurred many times. The chain has TRBV5-1 and TRBJ2-5; maybe TRBD1 (5 bases). V was clipped by 0 bases and J by 5 bases, with 17 bases between them. The CDR3 contains 16 residues. Germline V gene lookup returns CDR1 SGHRS and CDR2 YFSETQ. The CDR3 reads CASSLDQGIGLETQYF. The CDR3 DNA reads as TGCGCCAGCAGCTTGGATCAGGGTATTGGGTTGGAGACCCAGTACTTC.

This clonotype was found many times. The rearrangement joins TRBV9 to TRBJ1-4, with D possibly matching TRBD1 (5 bases). V lost 4 bases to trimming and J lost 12 bases, with 13 bases between them. CDR3 length: 12 amino acids. Germline-derived CDR1 and CDR2 are SGDLS and YYNGEE. This CDR3 is CASSPTGRELFF. DNA for the CDR3: TGTGCCAGCAGCCCCACGGGACGTGAACTGTTTTTT.

In this sample, this clonotype turned up many times. The chain links TRBV19 to TRBJ1-2; D uncertain. The CDR3 is made up of 12 amino acids. Germline CDR1 is LNHDA and CDR2 is SQIVND (reference sequence). Trimming took 9 bases from V and 4 from J, leaving 12 bases between them. The CDR3 is CASKDGIYGYTF. The DNA of the CDR3 is TGTGCCAGCAAAGACGGAATCTATGGCTACACCTTC.